Below, 28 T cell receptor beta chains from the same sample are listed, as sequenced in a study of T-cell memory formation after mild COVID-19. Each CDR3 protein gets one entry after TCRdb re-called the 5' RACE reads with MiXCR. The sample contains around 300,000 distinct CDR3 sequences, roughly an eighth of which appear only once. The sequencing sample was made of PBMCs or a T cell subset sorted from them (not recorded which). The receptors here all came from a man between 18 and 35 years old who had mild COVID-19 (a few samples of this study predate the infection). Cell type and time point are not known.

The table lists this clonotype with a few counts. The chain joins TRBV5-1 to TRBJ2-1, with 8 bases identical to TRBD2. The CDR3 has 15 residues. V dropped 5 bases and J dropped 4; count of bases not matched to a gene: 8. The germline V gene has CDR1 SGHRS and CDR2 YFSETQ. CDR3 loop: CASRVPGGPYNEQFF. In DNA form, the CDR3 reads TGCGCCAGCAGAGTCCCGGGGGGGCCTTACAATGAGCAGTTCTTC.

This clonotype has a handful of counts. V and J are TRBV5-1 and TRBJ2-1; D perhaps matches TRBD1 (7 bases). Germline V gives CDR1 SGHRS, CDR2 YFSETQ. The ends were cut back, 0 bases at V and 1 base at J, with 20 bases in the middle. The CDR3 runs 19 residues. CDR3 region: CASSLAGSVYRGSYNEQFF. In DNA form, the CDR3 reads TGCGCCAGCAGCTTGGCCGGGAGTGTGTACAGGGGATCCTACAATGAGCAGTTCTTC.

The chain couples TRBV20-1 to TRBJ2-5; D is unclear. The V gene's germline CDR1 is DFQATT and CDR2 SNEGSKA (reference sequence). The CDR3 is 12 residues long. V shed 3 bases and J shed 5 bases, with 10 bases lying between them. CDR3 region: CSASSFRETQYF. The CDR3, as DNA: TGCAGTGCTAGTTCGTTCAGGGAGACCCAGTACTTC.

V and J are TRBV6-5 and TRBJ1-1; the D is unclear. The V end was cut by 6 bases, the J end by 1 base, with 18 bases between. This CDR3 has 16 amino acids. CDR1 MNHEY and CDR2 SVGAGI come from the germline V gene. CDR3 in amino acids: CASSLGWYGENTEAFF. CDR3 in DNA: TGTGCCAGCAGCCTGGGTTGGTACGGAGAGAACACTGAAGCTTTCTTT.

This clonotype was detected only a few times. This sequence joins TRBV28 and TRBJ2-3, with D unclear. Trimming pared 8 bases from V and 2 bases from J, leaving 14 bases between. Per the germline V gene, CDR1 is MDHEN and CDR2 is SYDVKM. This CDR3 region has 14 residues. CDR3 in DNA: TGTGCCAGCGTCGCTGTGGGCTTCACAGATACGCAGTATTTT. Translated, it gives CASVAVGFTDTQYF. The entire variable domain, with the rest obtained from reference TRBV28 and TRBJ2-3, is as follows: DVKVTQSSRYLVKRTGEKVFLECVQDMDHENMFWYRQDPGLGLRLIYFSYDVKMKEKGDIPEGYSVSREKKERFSLILESASTNQTSMYLCASVAVGFTDTQYFGPGTRLTVL.

This sequence joins TRBV15 and TRBJ2-3, with TRBD1 matching 10 bases. V gave up 4 bases and J gave up 8 bases; unmatched junction bases: 6. The CDR3 is 14 residues long. Germline CDR1 reads LNHNV; CDR2 reads YYDKDF (reference sequence). The CDR3 DNA reads TGTGCCACCAGCATAGGGGACAGGGGCCTTACGCAGTATTTT. Its translation is CATSIGDRGLTQYF. Full variable domain (remainder filled in from reference TRBV15 and TRBJ2-3): DAMVIQNPRYQVTQFGKPVTLSCSQTLNHNVMYWYQQKSSQAPKLLFHYYDKDFNNEADTPDNFQSRRPNTSFCFLDIRSPGLGDTAMYLCATSIGDRGLTQYFGPGTRLTVL.

There are many counts of this clonotype. The chain uses TRBV9 and TRBJ1-2; D remains ambiguous. CDR3 size: 12 residues. Trimming took 0 bases from V and 7 from J, leaving 7 bases between them. The germline V gene encodes CDR1 SGDLS and CDR2 YYNGEE. CDR3 region: CASSVGGGGYTF. The CDR3 nucleotides read TGTGCCAGCAGCGTAGGAGGAGGTGGCTACACCTTC.

The sample holds a few counts of this clonotype. V and J are TRBV7-3 and TRBJ2-1, with 7 positions matching TRBD2. The germline V gene has CDR1 SGHTA and CDR2 FQGTGA. CDR3 length equals 16 residues. Trimming removed 4 bases from V and 3 bases from J; junction bases left unmatched: 9. CDR3 amino acids: CASSSLAVTSYNEQFF. CDR3 bases: TGTGCCAGCAGCTCCCTAGCGGTGACAAGCTACAATGAGCAGTTCTTC.

The genes are TRBV5-1 and TRBJ1-2; maybe TRBD1 (5 bases). There are 12 residues in the CDR3. CDR1 and CDR2 from the germline V gene are SGHRS and YFSETQ. Deletions cut 6 bases from V and 8 bases from J, with 14 bases between. The CDR3 sequence: CASNGGGIGYTF. In DNA form, the CDR3 reads TGCGCCAGCAACGGGGGTGGAATAGGCTACACCTTC.

The table lists this clonotype with a few counts. The V gene is TRBV25-1, the J gene TRBJ1-2; the D gene is possibly TRBD1 (6 bases). Trimming left V 8 bases short and J 5 bases short, with 9 bases between. This CDR3 region has 11 residues. The germline V gene encodes CDR1 MGHDK and CDR2 SYGVNS. CDR3 amino acids: CASAQGYGYTF. In DNA form, the CDR3 reads TGTGCCAGCGCACAGGGATATGGCTACACCTTC.

In nucleotides, the CDR3 is TGCGCCAGCAGCCAAGGCGGGACGCTCACAGATACGCAGTATTTT. Its translation: CASSQGGTLTDTQYF. This chain links TRBV4-3 with TRBJ2-3, with D possibly being TRBD2 (6 bases). The germline V gene encodes CDR1 LGHNA and CDR2 YSLEER. The CDR3 runs to 15 residues. The germline V and J ends were trimmed by 1 base and 2 bases, with 10 bases remaining between them.

This clonotype has only a few counts. The rearrangement joins TRBV19 to TRBJ2-2; D gene unclear. The CDR3 runs to 14 residues. V lost 8 bases and J lost 1, with 11 bases in between. Germline V gene data show CDR1 as LNHDA and CDR2 as SQIVND (reference sequence). The CDR3 loop reads CASARSGNTGELFF. CDR3 bases: TGTGCCAGTGCGAGGTCCGGGAACACCGGGGAGCTGTTTTTT. Looking up the rest from reference TRBV19 and TRBJ2-2 gives the full variable domain: DGGITQSPKYLFRKEGQNVTLSCEQNLNHDAMYWYRQDPGQGLRLIYYSQIVNDFQKGDIAEGYSVSREKKESFPLTVTSAQKNPTAFYLCASARSGNTGELFFGEGSRLTVL.

This clonotype has a handful of counts. The rearrangement joins TRBV6-5 to TRBJ2-7; D possibly corresponds to TRBD1 (6 bases). CDR1 and CDR2 from the germline V gene are MNHEY and SVGAGI. CDR3 size: 15 residues. Trimming stripped 0 bases from V and 2 bases from J, with 11 bases between. The CDR3 sequence: CASSYSFQGTYEQYF. CDR3 coding DNA: TGTGCCAGCAGTTACTCCTTTCAGGGGACCTACGAGCAGTACTTC.

V usage is TRBV6-5 and J usage is TRBJ1-2, with D uncertain. CDR1 MNHEY and CDR2 SVGAGI come from the germline V gene. This CDR3 comprises 12 residues. V shed 5 bases and J shed 14 bases, with 18 bases lying between them. The CDR3 protein is CASSKRNGAGTF. As DNA, the CDR3 is TGTGCCAGCAGTAAACGGAACGGTGCGGGTACCTTC.

This clonotype was detected only a few times. This chain links TRBV14 with TRBJ1-1, with D possibly being TRBD1 (6 bases). The CDR3 has 16 residues. Trimming removed 4 bases from V and 0 bases from J, with 15 bases in between. The germline CDR1 and CDR2 sequences are SGHDN and FVKESK. The CDR3 nucleotides are TGTGCCAGCAGCCCCCTGGTACAGGGTATGAACACTGAAGCTTTCTTT. Residues: CASSPLVQGMNTEAFF.

This clonotype was recorded at least ten times. The V gene is TRBV7-3, the J gene TRBJ2-3; perhaps TRBD2 as D (7 bases). CDR1 SGHTA and CDR2 FQGTGA come from the germline V gene. V was shortened by 3 bases and J by 9 bases, with 13 bases between the two germline ends. CDR3 length equals 13 residues. The CDR3 sequence is CASSFGGAGTQYF. The CDR3 DNA reads TGTGCCAGCAGCTTTGGGGGGGCAGGAACGCAGTATTTT.

This clonotype was observed at least ten times. This chain joins TRBV28 and TRBJ1-2; D is perhaps TRBD1 (6 bases). The germline CDR1 and CDR2 sequences are MDHEN and SYDVKM. With 8 bases removed from V and 11 bases from J, the gap between germline ends came to 21 bases. CDR3 length: 13 residues. The CDR3 is CASFQGIRRVYTF. DNA of the CDR3: TGTGCCAGCTTTCAGGGGATCCGGCGAGTGTACACCTTC.

The V call is TRBV7-2, the J call TRBJ1-3; D unresolved. Germline values: CDR1 SGHTA, CDR2 FQGNSA. This CDR3 region has 13 residues. V was trimmed by 4 bases and J by 8 bases, leaving 12 bases between them. This chain's CDR3 is CASSWRVLDTIYF. CDR3 sequence (DNA): TGTGCCAGCAGCTGGAGGGTGTTGGACACCATATATTTT.

This clonotype was seen many times. This chain uses TRBV4-1 with TRBJ2-3; D gene uncertain. CDR3 length: 12 residues. Trimming pared 3 bases from V and 3 bases from J, leaving 4 bases between. The germline CDR1 and CDR2 sequences are MGHRA and YSYEKL. CDR3 protein: CASSQSTDTQYF. The CDR3 DNA reads TGCGCCAGCAGCCAGTCTACAGATACGCAGTATTTT.

The CDR3 is CASSLVSWDPAGGGNTIYF. The CDR3 bases are TGTGCCAGCAGCTTAGTTTCGTGGGATCCGGCAGGGGGGGGAAACACCATATATTTT. This chain links TRBV13 with TRBJ1-3; 7 bases fit TRBD1. CDR1 PRHDT and CDR2 FYEKMQ come from the germline V gene (reference sequence). The CDR3 sequence is 19 residues long. J gave up 4 bases and V 1 base, and 16 bases lay outside the gene matches.

This sequence joins TRBV4-2 and TRBJ2-6; 13 bases line up with TRBD2. The CDR3 contains 19 residues. The V gene end was trimmed by 5 bases and the J gene end by 2 bases; junction bases not matched to a gene: 9. CDR1 and CDR2 (germline): LGHNA, YNFKEQ. CDR3 sequence (DNA): TGTGCCAGCAGCTACCTAGGGACTAGCGGGATACCTGGGGCCAACGTCCTGACTTTC. This encodes CASSYLGTSGIPGANVLTF.

This clonotype was picked up a small number of times. V is TRBV10-3 and J is TRBJ2-3; TRBD2 aligns across 14 bases. The trim removed 10 bases at V and 2 bases at J, leaving 11 bases unmatched. Germline V gene data show CDR1 as ENHRY and CDR2 as SYGVKD. The CDR3 has 17 residues. This CDR3 is CATGTSGGEILTDTQYF. The CDR3 DNA reads TGTGCCACGGGGACTAGCGGGGGCGAGATCCTCACAGATACGCAGTATTTT.

This clonotype turned up a few times. The V gene is TRBV11-2, the J gene TRBJ2-5; 7 nucleotides line up with TRBD2. The CDR3 spans 14 residues. Germline trimming cut 1 base from V and 3 bases from J; bases unmatched to any gene: 2. Per the germline V gene, CDR1 is SGHAT and CDR2 is FQNNGV. CDR3 in amino acids: CASSLALAEETQYF. CDR3 bases: TGTGCCAGCAGCTTAGCCCTAGCGGAAGAGACCCAGTACTTC.

At least ten counts were recorded for this clonotype. The rearrangement links TRBV5-1 to TRBJ1-2; D unresolved. V was trimmed by 0 bases and J by 8 bases, leaving 14 bases between them. The CDR3 is made up of 14 amino acids. Germline CDR1 reads SGHRS; CDR2 reads YFSETQ. In nucleotides, the CDR3 is TGCGCCAGCAGCTTGGGGACCCGTCCTCAAGGCTACACCTTC. Translating gives CASSLGTRPQGYTF.

This clonotype was seen a handful of times. The chain uses TRBV6-5 and TRBJ2-2; D might be TRBD1 (5 bases). CDR1 is MNHEY, CDR2 SVGAGI, per germline. The germline V and J ends were trimmed by 4 bases and 3 bases, with 9 bases remaining between them. The CDR3 runs 14 residues. As DNA, the CDR3 is TGTGCCAGCAGTTTCGCAGGGCACACCGGGGAGCTGTTTTTT. This translates into CASSFAGHTGELFF.

The sample holds a few counts of this clonotype. The V and J genes are TRBV4-3 and TRBJ2-3; 7 bases are shared with TRBD1. CDR1 and CDR2 from the germline V gene are LGHNA and YSLEER. This CDR3 has 17 amino acids. The ends lost 0 bases at V and 4 bases at J; junction bases unmatched: 10. In nucleotides, the CDR3 is TGCGCCAGCAGCCAAGATCGAAGGACAGGAGCATCAGATACGCAGTATTTT. As protein: CASSQDRRTGASDTQYF.

This clonotype was recorded at least ten times. The chain uses TRBV6-6 and TRBJ1-6; 7 bases match TRBD1. This CDR3 is built from 13 residues. Germline CDR1 reads MNHNY; CDR2 reads SVGAGI (reference sequence). The ends lost 2 bases at V and 13 bases at J; junction bases unmatched: 5. CDR3 protein: CASSYATGNPLHF. The CDR3 coding sequence is TGTGCCAGCAGTTACGCGACAGGGAATCCCCTCCACTTT.

This chain links TRBV5-5 with TRBJ1-1, with a weak D call TRBD1 (5 bases). V lost 3 bases to trimming and J lost 4 bases, with 16 bases between them. The CDR3 has 15 amino acids. Looked up from germline, CDR1 is SGHKS and CDR2 is YYEKEE (reference sequence). The CDR3 protein is CASSSGPPGGTEAFF. The CDR3 DNA sequence: TGTGCCAGCAGCTCGGGACCCCCGGGGGGCACTGAAGCTTTCTTT.